This T cell receptor (beta chain) originates from a study of CD8+ T cells in alopecia areata. Treatment indicated: oral pan-JAK inhibitor, 5-10 mg twice daily. Worth noting for this clone: What it recognizes is unknown.

V was trimmed by 4 bases and J by 5 bases, leaving 9 bases between them. The CDR3 has 11 amino acids. Per the germline V gene, CDR1 is SQVTM and CDR2 is ANQGSEA. Overall study results and limits: In scalp and blood during tofacitinib, many expanded lesional clones persisted.

Reverse transcribed after extraction, RNA yielded cDNA as the sequencing template. Assay used: immunoSEQ multiplex PCR; TCRdb lists only in-frame clones, some missing. The sample lists 180,000 or so clones; 51% were seen once. This receptor was obtained from a human donor with alopecia areata. This chain joins TRBV29-1 and TRBJ2-7; D is undetermined. The sample consisted of CD8+ T cells sorted from blood, taken at week 52, from a patient treated with tofacitinib. CDR3 loop: CSVVTLNEQYF. Written as DNA, the CDR3 is TGCAGCGTTGTTACCCTCAACGAGCAGTACTTC.